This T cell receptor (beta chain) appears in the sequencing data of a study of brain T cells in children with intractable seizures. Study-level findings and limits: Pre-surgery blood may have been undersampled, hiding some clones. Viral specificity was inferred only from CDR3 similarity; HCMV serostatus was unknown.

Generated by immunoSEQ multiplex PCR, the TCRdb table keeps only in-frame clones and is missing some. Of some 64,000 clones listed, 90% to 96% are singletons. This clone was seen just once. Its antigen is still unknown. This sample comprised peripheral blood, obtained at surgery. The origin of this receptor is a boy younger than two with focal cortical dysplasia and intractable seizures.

As DNA, the CDR3 is TGTGCCAGCCGGGGGGGCGGATCCTACGAGCAGTACTTC. It specifies CASRGGGSYEQYF. The rearrangement joins TRBV28 to TRBJ2-7; TRBD2 aligns across 8 bases. The junction had 4 bases not matched to a gene; V was cut back by 8 bases and J by 1 base. From germline, CDR1 is MDHEN and CDR2 SYDVKM. The CDR3 sequence is 13 residues long. Using reference TRBV28 and TRBJ2-7 for the parts outside the CDR3, the full variable domain is DVKVTQSSRYLVKRTGEKVFLECVQDMDHENMFWYRQDPGLGLRLIYFSYDVKMKEKGDIPEGYSVSREKKERFSLILESASTNQTSMYLCASRGGGSYEQYFGPGTRLTVT.